Reported below is one T cell receptor (beta chain). Its cognate antigen is unknown. The CDR3 consists of 15 residues. Germline V gene data show CDR1 as SGHTA and CDR2 as FQGNSA. Trimming removed 1 base from V and 1 base from J; junction bases left unmatched: 2. Populations isolated by sorting all had purity greater than 95%. Of the isolated RNA, all was reverse transcribed, and so the sequenced material was expressed TCRB transcripts. Produced via immunoSEQ multiplex PCR; TCRdb's table is partial and in-frame only. This repertoire shows roughly 260,000 clones, about a tenth found once; its top ten account for over 0.015%. This record belongs to a study of beta chain features in type 1 diabetes. Study conclusions and caveats: Comparison showed that naive, central memory and Treg TCRB repertoires appeared more similar among patients than among healthy donors. Shorter TCRB CDR3s, moderately but significantly so, marked every one of the four CD4+ subsets in Type 1 diabetes patients.

This clonotype originated in a man aged 30-40 years with type 1 diabetes. The rearrangement uses TRBV7-2 and TRBJ2-3, with TRBD2 matching 7 bases. The sequencing input was naive CD4+ T cells from blood. CDR3 nucleotide sequence: TGTGCCAGCAGCTTAGGCGGGGGAGGCACAGATACGCAGTATTTT. This sequence encodes CASSLGGGGTDTQYF. Supplemented by reference TRBV7-2 and TRBJ2-3, the full variable domain reads GAGVSQSPSNKVTEKGKDVELRCDPISGHTALYWYRQSLGQGLEFLIYFQGNSAPDKSGLPSDRFSAERTGGSVSTLTIQRTQQEDSAVYLCASSLGGGGTDTQYFGPGTRLTVL.